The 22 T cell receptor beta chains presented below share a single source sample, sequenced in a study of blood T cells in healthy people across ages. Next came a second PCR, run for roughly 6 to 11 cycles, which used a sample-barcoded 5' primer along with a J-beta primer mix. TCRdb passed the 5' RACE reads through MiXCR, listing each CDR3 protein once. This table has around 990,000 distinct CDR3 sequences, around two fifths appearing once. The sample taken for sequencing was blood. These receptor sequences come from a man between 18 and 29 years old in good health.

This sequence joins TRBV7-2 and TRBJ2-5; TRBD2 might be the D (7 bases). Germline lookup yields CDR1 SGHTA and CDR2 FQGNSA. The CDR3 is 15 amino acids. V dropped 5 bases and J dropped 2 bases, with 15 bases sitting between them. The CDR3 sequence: CASSKIGGGQETQYF. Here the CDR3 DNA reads TGTGCCAGCAGCAAGATAGGGGGGGGACAAGAGACCCAGTACTTC. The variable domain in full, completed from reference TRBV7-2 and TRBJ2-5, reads GAGVSQSPSNKVTEKGKDVELRCDPISGHTALYWYRQSLGQGLEFLIYFQGNSAPDKSGLPSDRFSAERTGGSVSTLTIQRTQQEDSAVYLCASSKIGGGQETQYFGPGTRLLVL.

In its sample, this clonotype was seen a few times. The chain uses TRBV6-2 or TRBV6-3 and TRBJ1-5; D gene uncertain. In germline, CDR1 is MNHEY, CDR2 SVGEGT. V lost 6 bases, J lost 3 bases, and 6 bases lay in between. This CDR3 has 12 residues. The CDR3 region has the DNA TGTGCCAGCAGGTCAGTCAATCAGCCCCAGCATTTT. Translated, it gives CASRSVNQPQHF.

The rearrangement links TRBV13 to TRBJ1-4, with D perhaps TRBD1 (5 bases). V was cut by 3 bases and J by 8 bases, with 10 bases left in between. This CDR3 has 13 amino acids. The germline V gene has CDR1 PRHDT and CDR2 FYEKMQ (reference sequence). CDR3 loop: CASSFGGREKLFF. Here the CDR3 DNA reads TGTGCCAGCAGCTTCGGGGGTCGGGAAAAACTGTTTTTT.

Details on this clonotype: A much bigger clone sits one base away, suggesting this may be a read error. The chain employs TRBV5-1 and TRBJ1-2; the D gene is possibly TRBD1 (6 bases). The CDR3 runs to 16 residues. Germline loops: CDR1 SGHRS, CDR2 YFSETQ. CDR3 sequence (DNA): TGCACCAGCAAACCAGTCCCGAGGACAGACGGATATGGCTACACCTTC. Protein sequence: CTSKPVPRTDGYGYTF. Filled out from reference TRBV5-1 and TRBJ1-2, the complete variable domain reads KAGVTQTPRYLIKTRGQQVTLSCSPISGHRSVSWYQQTPGQGLQFLFEYFSETQRNKGNFPGRFSGRQFSNSRSEMNVSTLELGDSALYLCTSKPVPRTDGYGYTFGSGTRLTVV.

CDR3 DNA: TGTGCCAGCAGCGCCTGGGGTAGGAACACCGGGGAGCTGTTTTTT. Its protein is CASSAWGRNTGELFF. The J gene is TRBJ2-2, the V gene TRBV7-2; D call uncertain. Germline CDR1 reads SGHTA; CDR2 reads FQGNSA. Between the trimmed V and J ends, which lost 5 bases and 1 base, there was a span of 11 bases. The CDR3 runs 15 residues.

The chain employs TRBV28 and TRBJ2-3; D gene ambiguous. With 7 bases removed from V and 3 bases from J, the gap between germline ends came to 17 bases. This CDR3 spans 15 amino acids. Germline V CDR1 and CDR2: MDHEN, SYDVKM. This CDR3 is CASIKENGRTDTQYF. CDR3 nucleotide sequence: TGTGCCAGCATTAAAGAAAACGGACGAACAGATACGCAGTATTTT.

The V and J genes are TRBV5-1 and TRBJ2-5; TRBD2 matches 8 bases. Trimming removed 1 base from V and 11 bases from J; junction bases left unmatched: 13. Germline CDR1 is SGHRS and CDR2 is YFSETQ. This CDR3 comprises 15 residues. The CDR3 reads CASSLRVAGNNEQYF. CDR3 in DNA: TGCGCCAGCAGCTTGAGGGTAGCGGGGAACAATGAGCAGTACTTC.

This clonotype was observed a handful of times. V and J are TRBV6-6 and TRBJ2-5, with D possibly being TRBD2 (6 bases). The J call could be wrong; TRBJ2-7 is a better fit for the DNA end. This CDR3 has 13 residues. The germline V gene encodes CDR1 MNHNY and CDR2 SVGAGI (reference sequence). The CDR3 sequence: CASSYGWGDEQYF. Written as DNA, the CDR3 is TGTGCCAGCAGTTATGGGTGGGGGGACGAGCAGTACTTC.

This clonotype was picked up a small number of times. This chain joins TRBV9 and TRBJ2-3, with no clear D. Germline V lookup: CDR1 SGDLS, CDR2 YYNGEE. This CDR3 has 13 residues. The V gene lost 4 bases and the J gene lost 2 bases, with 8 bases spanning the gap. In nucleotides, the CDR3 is TGTGCCAGCAGCTCCCGACTCACAGATACGCAGTATTTT. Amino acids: CASSSRLTDTQYF.

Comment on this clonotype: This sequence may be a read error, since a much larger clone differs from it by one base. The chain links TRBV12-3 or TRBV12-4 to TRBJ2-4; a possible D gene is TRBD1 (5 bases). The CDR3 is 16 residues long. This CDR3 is CASSHDPGQGKSIQYF. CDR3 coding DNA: TGTGCCAGCAGCCACGACCCAGGGCAGGGCAAAAGCATTCAGTACTTC.

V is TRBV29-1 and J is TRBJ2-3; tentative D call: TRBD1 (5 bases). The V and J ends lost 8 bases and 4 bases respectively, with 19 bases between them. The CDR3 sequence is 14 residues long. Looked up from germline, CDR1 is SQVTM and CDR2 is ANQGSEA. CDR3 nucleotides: TGCAGCACCCGGCGTGGGGCAGCATCAGATACGCAGTATTTT. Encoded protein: CSTRRGAASDTQYF.

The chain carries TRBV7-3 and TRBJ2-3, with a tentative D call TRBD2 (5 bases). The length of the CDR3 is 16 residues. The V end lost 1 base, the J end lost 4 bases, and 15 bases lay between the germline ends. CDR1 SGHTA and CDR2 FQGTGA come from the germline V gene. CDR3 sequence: CASSLSSAEVADTQYF. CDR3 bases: TGTGCCAGCAGCTTAAGTTCGGCGGAGGTAGCAGATACGCAGTATTTT.

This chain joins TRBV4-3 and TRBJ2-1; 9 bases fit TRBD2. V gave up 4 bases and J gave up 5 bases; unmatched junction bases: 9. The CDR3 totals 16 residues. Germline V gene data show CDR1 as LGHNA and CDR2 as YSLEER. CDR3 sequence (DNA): TGCGCCAGCAGCCCCTCCGGGGCTAGCGGGAACAATGAGCAGTTCTTC. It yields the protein CASSPSGASGNNEQFF.

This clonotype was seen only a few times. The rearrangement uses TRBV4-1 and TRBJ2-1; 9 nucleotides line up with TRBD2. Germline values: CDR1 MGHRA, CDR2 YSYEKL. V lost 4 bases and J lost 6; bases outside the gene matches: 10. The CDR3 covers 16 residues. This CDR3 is CASSPRASGDLNEQFF. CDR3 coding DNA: TGCGCCAGCAGCCCTCGGGCTAGCGGGGATCTCAATGAGCAGTTCTTC.

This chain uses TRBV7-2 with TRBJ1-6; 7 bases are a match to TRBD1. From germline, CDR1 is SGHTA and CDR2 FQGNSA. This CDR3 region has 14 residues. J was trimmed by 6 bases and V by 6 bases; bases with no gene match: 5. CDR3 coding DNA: TGTGCCAGCAGTCACGGACAGGCTAATTCACCCCTCCACTTT. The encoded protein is CASSHGQANSPLHF.

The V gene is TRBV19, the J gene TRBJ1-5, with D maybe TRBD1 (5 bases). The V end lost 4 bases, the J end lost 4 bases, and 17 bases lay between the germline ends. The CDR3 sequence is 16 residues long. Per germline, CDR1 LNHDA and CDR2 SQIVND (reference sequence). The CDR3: CASSTPWGNWNQPQHF. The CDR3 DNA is TGTGCCAGTAGTACCCCCTGGGGGAATTGGAATCAGCCCCAGCATTTT. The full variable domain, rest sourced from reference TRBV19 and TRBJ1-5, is DGGITQSPKYLFRKEGQNVTLSCEQNLNHDAMYWYRQDPGQGLRLIYYSQIVNDFQKGDIAEGYSVSREKKESFPLTVTSAQKNPTAFYLCASSTPWGNWNQPQHFGDGTRLSIL.

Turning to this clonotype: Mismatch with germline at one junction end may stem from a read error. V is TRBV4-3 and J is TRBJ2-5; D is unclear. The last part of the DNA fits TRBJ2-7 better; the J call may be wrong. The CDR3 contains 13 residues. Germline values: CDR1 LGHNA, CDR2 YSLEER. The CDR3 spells CASTQSPYDEQYF. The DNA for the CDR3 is TGCGCCAGCACCCAATCACCATACGACGAGCAGTACTTC.

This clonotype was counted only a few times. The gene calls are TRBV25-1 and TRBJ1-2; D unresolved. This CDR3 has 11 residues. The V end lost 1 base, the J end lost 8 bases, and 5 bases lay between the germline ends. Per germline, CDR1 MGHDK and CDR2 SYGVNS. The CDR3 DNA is TGTGCCAGCAGTGAATCGTACGGCTACACCTTC. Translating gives CASSESYGYTF.

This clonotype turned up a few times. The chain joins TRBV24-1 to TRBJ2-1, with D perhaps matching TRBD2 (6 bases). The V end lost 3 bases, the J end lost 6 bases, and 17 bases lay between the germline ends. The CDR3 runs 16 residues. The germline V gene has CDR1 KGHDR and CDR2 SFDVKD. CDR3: CATSDRGQGGPNEQFF. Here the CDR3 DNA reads TGTGCCACCAGTGATAGAGGGCAGGGAGGTCCCAATGAGCAGTTCTTC.

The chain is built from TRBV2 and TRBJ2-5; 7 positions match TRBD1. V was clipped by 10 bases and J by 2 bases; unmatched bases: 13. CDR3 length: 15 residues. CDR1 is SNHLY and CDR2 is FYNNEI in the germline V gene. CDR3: CANSGQESYQETQYF. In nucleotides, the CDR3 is TGTGCCAACAGCGGACAGGAGAGCTATCAAGAGACCCAGTACTTC.

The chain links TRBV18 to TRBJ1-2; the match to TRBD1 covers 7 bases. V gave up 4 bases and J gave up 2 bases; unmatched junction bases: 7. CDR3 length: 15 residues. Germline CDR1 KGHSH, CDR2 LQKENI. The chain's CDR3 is CASSRSGQNNYGYTF. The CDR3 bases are TGTGCCAGCTCACGCTCGGGACAGAACAACTATGGCTACACCTTC.

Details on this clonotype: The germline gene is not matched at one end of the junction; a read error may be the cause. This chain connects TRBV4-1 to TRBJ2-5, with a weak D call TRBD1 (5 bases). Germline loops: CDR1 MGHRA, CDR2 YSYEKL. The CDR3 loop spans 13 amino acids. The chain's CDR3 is CASSADTEETQYF. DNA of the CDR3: TGCGCCAGCAGCGCGGACACTGAAGAGACTCAGTACTTC.